The clone carrying this T cell receptor beta chain came up a few times. The target antigen is unknown. The data derive from a study of T cell responses to AZD1222 COVID-19 vaccine. Study outcomes and limitations: Repertoire sampling was restricted to post-peak T cell response timepoints.

Produced via immunoSEQ multiplex PCR; TCRdb's table is partial and in-frame only. The sample shows some 140,000 clones, around 93% of them seen only once. CDR3 length: 18 residues. Germline values: CDR1 SGHVS, CDR2 FQNEAQ. The V gene lost 4 bases and the J gene lost 3 bases, with 21 bases spanning the gap. This sample comprised peripheral blood, obtained on day 0 of AZD1222 vaccination. The TCR sequence derives from an adult in good health. The chain employs TRBV7-8 and TRBJ2-2; maybe TRBD2 (6 bases). DNA for the CDR3: TGTGCCAGCAGCTCCCGGCCCCCGGGAGCGGCCCACACCGGGGAGCTGTTTTTT. Its translation: CASSSRPPGAAHTGELFF.